This T cell receptor beta chain appears in the sequencing data of a study of OX40 agonist ivuxolimab in advanced cancers. Looking at the study overall: Ivuxolimab, which targeted the costimulatory receptor OX40 (CD134), was an agonistic, fully human IgG2 monoclonal antibody. Intravenous ivuxolimab was administered to patients every 2 weeks at six dose levels: 0.01, 0.1, 0.3, 1.5, 3 and 10 mg/kg. Of the roughly 53 patients in dose escalation, 19 had hepatocellular carcinoma, some 15 had melanoma, 9 had renal cell carcinoma and 9 had head and neck cancer. The dose-escalation cohort was about 83% male with a mean age of about 60 years, ranging from roughly 23 to 90. Prior anti-PD-1, anti-PD-L1 or anti-CTLA-4 therapy was permitted, and checkpoint inhibitors had been received by about 36% of dose-escalation patients. Partial responses occurred in three dose-escalation patients: two with cutaneous melanoma and one with hepatocellular carcinoma. The purpose of peripheral TCRbeta sequencing was to test whether ivuxolimab changed TCR sequence diversity and led to clonal T-cell expansion. The paper covers the monotherapy dose-escalation part of the phase I ivuxolimab trial, which included N = 52 patients. Broad study findings and their caveats: In partial responders in the 0.1-3.0 mg/kg groups, normalized peripheral clonal expansion was found to be among the lowest, especially among CD8+ T cells. Which antigens the clonally expanded peripheral T cells were specific for was not determined. On average, CD8+ T cells showed more expanded clones than CD4+ T cells after ivuxolimab. Low levels of normalized T-cell clonal expansion were also shown by some nonresponding patients. At doses of 0.1 to 3.0 mg/kg, clonal expansion of both CD4+ and CD8+ T cells in blood was seen between baseline and week 6.

The trial excluded patients who had a history of autoimmune disease or were on systemic immunosuppression. Peripheral blood for TCR sequencing was collected from all dose cohorts at baseline, on cycle 4 day 1, and on cycle 7 day 1. Samples were obtained from an open-label, multicenter, first-in-human phase I dose-escalation trial of ivuxolimab. The trial enrolled adults with locally advanced or metastatic head and neck squamous cell, hepatocellular, melanoma or renal cell carcinoma. Before TCR sequencing, CD4+ and CD8+ T cells were separately sorted from peripheral blood. From a lookup of the germline V gene, CDR1 and CDR2 are SGDLS and YYNGEE. Reading from cysteine to phenylalanine, the CDR3 counts 17 amino acids. Only the CDR3 part of the read is kept: 51 bases, read in frame from the first base. V is reduced by 0 bases and J by 0 bases, leaving a spacing of 10 bases between them. Notes on this clone: What this receptor recognizes is not known. Nothing much larger sits one base from this clone, and base qualities are not available.

Genomic DNA was extracted from sorted cells for sequencing of the TCRbeta CDR3 region. TCRbeta CDR3 regions were sequenced using the immunoSEQ Assay. The clones in this table, taken by TCRdb from immuneACCESS, are in-frame only. Not every clone is retained; where verified, under half of the shortfall comes from an unresolved V gene, and the cause of the rest is unknown. The sample table shows 34,000 or so clones, and roughly 76% are seen once. The top ten hold about 18% of the sample. Material: CD4+ or CD8+ T cells sorted from blood, obtained in a trial of the OX40 agonist ivuxolimab. The TCR sequence derives from an adult with an advanced solid tumor such as melanoma, head and neck, liver or kidney cancer. The chain joins TRBV9 to TRBJ2-6; a tentative D match to TRBD1 spans 5 bases. For the CDR3, the sequence is CASSVDSGLSGANVLTF. The DNA reads as follows: TGTGCCAGCAGCGTAGATTCAGGGCTCTCTGGGGCCAACGTCCTGACTTTC.